This T cell receptor (beta chain) is drawn from a study of blood T cell repertoires in COVID-19 (dated by TCRdb to the early 2020s). Study-level background: Samples covering the acute and convalescent phases of COVID-19 were provided by collaborators in the United States, Italy and Spain. The prospective study material was composed of cDNA or gDNA derived from T cells, B-cell-depleted T cells, or PBMCs. The dataset comprised deeply sampled blood TCRbeta repertoires from subjects exposed to, actively infected with, or recovered from COVID-19. The repertoires were released in a freely available public database meant as a resource for research on the immune response to SARS-CoV-2. The samples were drawn from the first 160 participants of the ongoing ImmuneRACE study and from over 950 subjects provided by 6 global collaborators. A de-identified subject ID, COVID-19 status, age in years and sex were almost always included in the sample metadata. Where HLA class I and class II types were available, the types were taken from metadata supplied by the sample provider, not from assay-based typing. Here is what the overall study found, with its caveats: Clinical and demographic metadata were provided uncurated, with the amount varying by source and participant.

Whole blood was collected in K2EDTA tubes by collaborating institutions according to the institutions' own protocols. Collaborator samples were shipped for TCRbeta analysis as frozen whole blood, isolated PBMCs, or DNA extracted from either sample type. For this clone: There is no known antigen for this receptor. One base away there is no much larger clone; base qualities are not given.

The immunoSEQ Assay, a bias-controlled multiplex PCR, was used to amplify TCRbeta CDR3 regions from genomic DNA. In the paper's pipeline: Nucleated cell counts per sample were estimated from amplification of reference gene primers within the assay. To quantify the absolute abundance of each unique TCRbeta CDR3 rearrangement, sequence reads were collapsed and filtered. For each sample, productive Simpson clonality was calculated as the square root of Simpson's diversity index across productive rearrangements. Held by TCRdb, this immuneACCESS table contains in-frame sequences only and omits some clones. Under half of the omission traces to an unresolved V gene where checked; the cause of the rest is unknown. D and trimming were read from the DNA, whereas the V and J calls and clone size are those reported in that table. Within this sample are over 250,000 clones, with 80% to 90% of them counted one time only. The ten largest account for about 11% of the sample.

V is pared back by 4 bases and J by 0 bases, with 13 bases lying between the germline termini. The CDR3 has 15 amino acids, counting the end cysteine and phenylalanine. CDR3 DNA is the only sequence kept; it has 45 bases, read in frame from the first base. CDR1 and CDR2 are drawn from the germline V gene: SGHDT, YYEEEE. The rearrangement joined TRBV5-6 to TRBJ1-1; no confident D gene assignment can be made. The clonotype was recovered from a woman aged 70-85 years with acute or convalescent COVID-19. Sequences were obtained from peripheral blood. The DNA sequence is given as TGTGCCAGCAGCGGTCCACCACTGGTGAACACTGAAGCTTTCTTT. Its protein is CASSGPPLVNTEAFF. The variable domain in full, with residues beyond the CDR3 obtained from the reference TRBV5-6 and TRBJ1-1 genes, is DAGVTQSPTHLIKTRGQQVTLRCSPKSGHDTVSWYQQALGQGPQFIFQYYEEEERQRGNFPDRFSGHQFPNYSSELNVNALLLGDSALYLCASSGPPLVNTEAFFGQGTRLTVV.